This record covers a single T cell receptor beta chain. Its antigen is undetermined. The junction departs from germline at one end; a sequencing error may be responsible. TCRdb redid the calling of the reads with MiXCR, one entry per CDR3 protein. The data contain around 450,000 distinct CDR3 sequences, roughly 30% of them seen just once; the ten biggest clones take up 12% to 15%. The data were obtained in a study of T cell repertoires in cytomegalovirus infection. Regarding the study as a whole: HLA-C-restricted CMV clonotypes gave the most frequent clonotype in two of eight donors.

The sample comprised PBMCs. The sequence derives from a human donor in good health (CMV status not recorded). Some clones in this sample may be carry-over from other donors' samples.

This CDR3 reads CASSLSGLGYPF. CDR3 bases: TGTGCCAGCAGCTTGTCGGGTTTAGGCTACCCCTTC. The J gene is TRBJ1-2, the V gene TRBV5-6; no firm D call. CDR1 is SGHDT, CDR2 YYEEEE, per germline. The CDR3 spans 12 residues.